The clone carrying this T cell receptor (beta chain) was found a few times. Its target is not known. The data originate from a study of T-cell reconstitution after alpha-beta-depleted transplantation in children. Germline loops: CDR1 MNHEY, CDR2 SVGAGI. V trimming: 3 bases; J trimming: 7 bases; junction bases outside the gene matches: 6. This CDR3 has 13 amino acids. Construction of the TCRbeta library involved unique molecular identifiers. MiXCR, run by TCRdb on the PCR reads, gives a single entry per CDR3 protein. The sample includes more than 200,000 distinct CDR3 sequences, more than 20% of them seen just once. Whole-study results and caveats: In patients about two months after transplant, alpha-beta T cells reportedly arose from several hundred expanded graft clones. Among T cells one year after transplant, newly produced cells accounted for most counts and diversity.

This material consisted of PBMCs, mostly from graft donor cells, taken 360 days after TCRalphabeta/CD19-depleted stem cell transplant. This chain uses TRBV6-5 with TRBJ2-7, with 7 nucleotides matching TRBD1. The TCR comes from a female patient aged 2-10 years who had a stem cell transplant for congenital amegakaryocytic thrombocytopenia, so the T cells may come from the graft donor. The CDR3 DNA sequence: TGTGCCAGCAGTTATGAGGGGGCGAGGGAGCAGTACTTC. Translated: CASSYEGAREQYF.